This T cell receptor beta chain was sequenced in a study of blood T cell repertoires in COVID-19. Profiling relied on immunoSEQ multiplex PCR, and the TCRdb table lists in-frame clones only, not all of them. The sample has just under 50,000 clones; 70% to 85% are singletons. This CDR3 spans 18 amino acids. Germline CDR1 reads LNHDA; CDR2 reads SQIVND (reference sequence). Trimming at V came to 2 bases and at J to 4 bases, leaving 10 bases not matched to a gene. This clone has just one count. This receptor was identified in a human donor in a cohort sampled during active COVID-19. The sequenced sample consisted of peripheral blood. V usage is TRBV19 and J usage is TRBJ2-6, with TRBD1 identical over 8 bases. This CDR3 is CASSIIQGVPVGANVLTF. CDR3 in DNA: TGTGCCAGTAGTATAATACAGGGGGTCCCCGTAGGGGCCAACGTCCTGACTTTC.